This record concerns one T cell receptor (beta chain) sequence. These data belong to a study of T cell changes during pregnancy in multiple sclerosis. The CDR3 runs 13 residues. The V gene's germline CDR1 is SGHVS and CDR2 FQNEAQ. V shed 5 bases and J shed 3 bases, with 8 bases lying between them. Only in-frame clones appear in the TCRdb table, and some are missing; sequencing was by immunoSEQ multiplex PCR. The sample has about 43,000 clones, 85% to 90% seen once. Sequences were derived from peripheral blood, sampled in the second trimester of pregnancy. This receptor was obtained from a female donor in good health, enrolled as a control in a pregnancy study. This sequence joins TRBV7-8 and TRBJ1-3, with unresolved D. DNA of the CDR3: TGTGCCAGCAGCCCAGCTAGTGGAAACACCATATATTTT. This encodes CASSPASGNTIYF.